This entry lists 9 T cell receptor beta chains sequenced from one sample in a study of blood T cell repertoires in COVID-19. Assay used: immunoSEQ multiplex PCR; TCRdb lists only in-frame clones, some missing. This sample has 120,000 or so clones; 70% to 90% occur once, and the top ten carry about 1%. The specimen was peripheral blood. The source is a woman of 80 years or more with acute or convalescent COVID-19.

This clone appeared a single time. The chain links TRBV19 to TRBJ2-3; 16 nucleotides agree with TRBD2. Germline lookup yields CDR1 LNHDA and CDR2 SQIVND (reference sequence). The CDR3 contains 17 residues. J was trimmed by 5 bases and V by 5 bases; bases with no gene match: 7. The CDR3 bases are TGTGCCAGTAGTTCCCCGGGACTAGCGGGAGGGAAAGATACGCAGTATTTT. Protein sequence: CASSSPGLAGGKDTQYF. Together with reference TRBV19 and TRBJ2-3, the CDR3 gives the full variable domain: DGGITQSPKYLFRKEGQNVTLSCEQNLNHDAMYWYRQDPGQGLRLIYYSQIVNDFQKGDIAEGYSVSREKKESFPLTVTSAQKNPTAFYLCASSSPGLAGGKDTQYFGPGTRLTVL.

The V and J genes are TRBV6-6 and TRBJ2-1; 12 nucleotides line up with TRBD1. The CDR3 length is 18 residues. Germline V gene sequence: CDR1 MNHNY, CDR2 SVGAGI (reference sequence). V shed 5 bases and J 3 bases; nucleotides not matched to a gene: 11. CDR3 DNA: TGTGCCAGCAGTCTGACCGGGACAGGGGGCGCGGTCTACAATGAGCAGTTCTTC. Its translation is CASSLTGTGGAVYNEQFF.

This rearrangement joins TRBV6-2 or TRBV6-3 to TRBJ1-5, with D maybe TRBD1 (6 bases). Trimming removed 4 bases from V and 4 bases from J, with 11 bases in between. The CDR3 loop spans 14 amino acids. The germline CDR1 and CDR2 sequences are MNHEY and SVGEGT. The CDR3 DNA reads TGTGCCAGCAGTTTGAGGCAGGGGAATCAGCCCCAGCATTTT. Amino acids: CASSLRQGNQPQHF.

The chain links TRBV10-3 to TRBJ2-2, with TRBD1 matching 11 bases. The CDR3 sequence is 16 residues long. With V trimmed by 10 bases and J by 1 base, 8 bases remained unmatched. Per the germline V gene, CDR1 is ENHRY and CDR2 is SYGVKD. The CDR3, as DNA: TGTGCCACCGCCCGGGGGACAGGGGGGAACACCGGGGAGCTGTTTTTT. Its translation: CATARGTGGNTGELFF.

This clone was picked up one time. J is TRBJ2-4 and V is TRBV9; 7 nucleotides match TRBD2. Germline V lookup: CDR1 SGDLS, CDR2 YYNGEE. V gave up 3 bases and J gave up 1 base; unmatched junction bases: 10. The CDR3 consists of 17 residues. The CDR3 sequence is CASSAGGGRTAKNIQYF. The CDR3 DNA reads as TGTGCCAGCAGCGCGGGGGGAGGGAGGACGGCCAAAAACATTCAGTACTTC.

The chain links TRBV6-2 or TRBV6-3 to TRBJ1-5; D possibly corresponds to TRBD1 (6 bases). This CDR3 region has 16 residues. V dropped 2 bases and J dropped 1 base, with 12 bases sitting between them. The germline CDR1 and CDR2 sequences are MNHEY and SVGEGT. As DNA, the CDR3 is TGTGCCAGCAGTTACCCTGGGGGCCTAAGCAATCAGCCCCAGCATTTT. This gives the protein CASSYPGGLSNQPQHF.

This clone was recorded a few times. This chain uses TRBV28 with TRBJ1-2, with 8 nucleotides matching TRBD1. This CDR3 spans 13 amino acids. Germline loops: CDR1 MDHEN, CDR2 SYDVKM. V was pared by 7 bases and J by 3 bases, with 4 bases of the junction left unmatched. The CDR3 DNA sequence: TGTGCCAGCATTGGGGACAGGTACTATGGCTACACCTTC. This sequence encodes CASIGDRYYGYTF.

The CDR3 here is CASSYQGPGGDTQYF. CDR3 sequence (DNA): TGTGCCAGCAGTTACCAGGGTCCGGGGGGAGATACGCAGTATTTT. The rearrangement uses TRBV6-2 or TRBV6-3 and TRBJ2-3; 7 nucleotides align to TRBD2. From germline, CDR1 is MNHEY and CDR2 SVGEGT. Trimming cost V 2 bases and J 5 bases; bases outside gene matches: 7. The CDR3 contains 15 residues.

V and J are TRBV5-5 and TRBJ1-6; 7 bases align to TRBD1. The germline V gene encodes CDR1 SGHKS and CDR2 YYEKEE (reference sequence). The CDR3 spans 15 residues. V gave up 4 bases and J gave up 9 bases; unmatched junction bases: 10. The CDR3 coding sequence is TGTGCCAGCAGCCTAGCAGGGGGAACTACTTCACCCCTCCACTTT. Translating it yields CASSLAGGTTSPLHF.